This T cell receptor beta chain appears in the sequencing data of a study of blood T cell repertoires in COVID-19. In the study's own analysis: Estimated nucleated cell counts came from reference gene primer amplification. The assay was immunoSEQ multiplex PCR, and TCRdb's table has in-frame clones only and misses some. That table supplies the V and J calls and clone size; D and trimming were determined from the DNA. The table has more than 130,000 clones, almost 90% seen once. In germline, CDR1 is SGHDN, CDR2 FVKESK. The CDR3 extends over 15 amino acids. The V gene end was trimmed by 6 bases and the J gene end by 5 bases; junction bases not matched to a gene: 11.

The receptor was derived from a man over 45 with active or convalescent COVID-19. The genes are TRBV14 and TRBJ1-2; 8 bases align to TRBD1. Sequenced material: peripheral blood. As DNA, the CDR3 is TGTGCCAGCAGTCGGACAGGGCGCGCCTATTATGGCTACACCTTC. This codes for CASSRTGRAYYGYTF.